The clone carrying this T cell receptor (beta chain) has a handful of counts. Its antigen remains unknown. With 6 bases removed from V and 7 bases from J, the gap between germline ends came to 14 bases. The germline V gene encodes CDR1 SGHAT and CDR2 FQNNGV. CDR3 length equals 13 residues. The sample comes from a study of T cell repertoires in cytomegalovirus infection. As for the study in general: Both CMV infection and a matching HLA type were indicated by public TCR beta signatures. Study-wide findings and caveats: Within the response measured ex vivo, HLA-C-restricted CMV-specific TCR beta clonotypes were dominant.

TCRdb reprocessed the reads with MiXCR, giving one entry per CDR3 protein. The table lists 550,000 to 850,000 distinct CDR3 sequences, around a third of them singletons. V and J are TRBV11-2 and TRBJ2-3; D not certain. This clonotype was sampled from a human donor in good health (CMV status not recorded). Some clones in this sample may be carry-over from other donors' samples. The material was cultured PBMCs, obtained from culture after CMV antigen stimulation. The CDR3 coding sequence is TGTGCCAGCAGAGGCCCTCCGGCGAATACGCAGTATTTT. Its protein product is CASRGPPANTQYF.